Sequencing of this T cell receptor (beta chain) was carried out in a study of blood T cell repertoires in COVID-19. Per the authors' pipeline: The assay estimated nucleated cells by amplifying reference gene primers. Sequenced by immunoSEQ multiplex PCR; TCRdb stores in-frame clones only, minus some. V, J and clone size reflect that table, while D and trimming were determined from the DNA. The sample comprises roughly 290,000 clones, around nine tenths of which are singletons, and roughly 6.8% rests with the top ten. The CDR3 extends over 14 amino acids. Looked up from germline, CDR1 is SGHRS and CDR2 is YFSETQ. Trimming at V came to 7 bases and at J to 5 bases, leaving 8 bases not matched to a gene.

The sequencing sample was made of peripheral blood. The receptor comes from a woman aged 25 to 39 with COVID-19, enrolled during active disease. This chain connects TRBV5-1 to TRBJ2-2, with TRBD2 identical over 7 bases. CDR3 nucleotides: TGCGCCAGCCAACGAATAGCGGGTACCGGGGAGCTGTTTTTT. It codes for CASQRIAGTGELFF. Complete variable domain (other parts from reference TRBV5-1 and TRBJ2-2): KAGVTQTPRYLIKTRGQQVTLSCSPISGHRSVSWYQQTPGQGLQFLFEYFSETQRNKGNFPGRFSGRQFSNSRSEMNVSTLELGDSALYLCASQRIAGTGELFFGEGSRLTVL.